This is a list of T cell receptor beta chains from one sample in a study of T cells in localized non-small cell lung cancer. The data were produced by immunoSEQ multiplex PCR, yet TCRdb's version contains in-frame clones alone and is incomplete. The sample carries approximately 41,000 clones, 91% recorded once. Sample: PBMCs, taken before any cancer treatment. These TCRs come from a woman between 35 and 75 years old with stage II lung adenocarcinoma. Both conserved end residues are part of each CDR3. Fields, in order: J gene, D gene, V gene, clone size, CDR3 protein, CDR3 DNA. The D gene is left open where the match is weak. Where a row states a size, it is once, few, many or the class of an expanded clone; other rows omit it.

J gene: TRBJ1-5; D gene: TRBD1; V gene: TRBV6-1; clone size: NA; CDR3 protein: CASSRQGGNQPQHF; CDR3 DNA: TGTGCCAGCAGTCGACAGGGTGGCAATCAGCCCCAGCATTTT
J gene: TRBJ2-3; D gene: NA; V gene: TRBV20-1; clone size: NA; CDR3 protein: CSAQTGDTQYF; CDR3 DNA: TGCAGTGCGCAGACGGGAGATACGCAGTATTTT
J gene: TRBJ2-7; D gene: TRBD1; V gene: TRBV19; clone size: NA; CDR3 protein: CASSTLPDRGEQYF; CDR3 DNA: TGTGCCAGTAGTACCCTCCCCGACAGGGGCGAGCAGTACTTC
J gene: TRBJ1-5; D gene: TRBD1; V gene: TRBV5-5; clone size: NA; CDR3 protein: CASSLEGQPFNQPQHF; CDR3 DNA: TGTGCCAGCAGCTTGGAGGGACAGCCCTTCAATCAGCCCCAGCATTTT
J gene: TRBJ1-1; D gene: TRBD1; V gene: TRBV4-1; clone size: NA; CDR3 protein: CASSQMGGTGLNTEAFF; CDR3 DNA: TGCGCCAGCAGCCAAATGGGTGGGACAGGGCTAAACACTGAAGCTTTCTTT
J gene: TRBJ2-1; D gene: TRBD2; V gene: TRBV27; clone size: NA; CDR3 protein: CASSPSGRVEAEQFF; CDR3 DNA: TGTGCCAGCAGTCCAAGCGGGAGGGTCGAGGCGGAGCAGTTCTTC
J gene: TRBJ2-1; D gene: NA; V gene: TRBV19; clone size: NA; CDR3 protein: CASSRSADGYNEQFF; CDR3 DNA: TGTGCCAGTAGTAGGTCGGCGGATGGCTACAATGAGCAGTTCTTC
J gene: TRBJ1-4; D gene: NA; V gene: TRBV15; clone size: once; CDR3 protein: CATSRGLGGDEKLFF; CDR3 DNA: TGTGCCACCAGCAGAGGATTAGGAGGGGATGAAAAACTGTTTTTT
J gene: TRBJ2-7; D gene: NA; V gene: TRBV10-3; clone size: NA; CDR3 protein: CAISSRGIDYEQYF; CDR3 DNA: TGTGCCATCAGTTCGAGGGGAATAGACTACGAGCAGTACTTC
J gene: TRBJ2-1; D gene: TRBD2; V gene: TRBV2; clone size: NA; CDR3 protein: CASSPGLAGSEQFF; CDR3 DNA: TGTGCCAGCTCGCCGGGACTAGCGGGATCTGAGCAGTTCTTC